This entry lists 24 T cell receptor beta chains sequenced from one sample in a study of blood T cell repertoires in COVID-19. Sequencing used immunoSEQ multiplex PCR; TCRdb keeps in-frame clones, though not all of them. The table includes 250,000 to 300,000 clones, about three quarters detected once. Material for sequencing was peripheral blood. The receptor set was obtained from an elderly woman with acute or convalescent COVID-19.

The rearrangement joins TRBV2 to TRBJ2-7; possible D gene TRBD1, 6 bases. Germline V lookup: CDR1 SNHLY, CDR2 FYNNEI. V lost 8 bases to trimming and J lost 1 base, with 15 bases between them. This CDR3 contains 14 residues. The CDR3 coding sequence is TGTGCCAGCGGGCCGACAGGCCAATCCTACGAGCAGTACTTC. The encoded protein is CASGPTGQSYEQYF.

The chain has TRBV18 and TRBJ1-1, with a possible D match to TRBD1 (5 bases). Germline V lookup: CDR1 KGHSH, CDR2 LQKENI. CDR3 length: 15 amino acids. Trimming stripped 1 base from V and 4 bases from J, with 13 bases between. This chain's CDR3 is CASSPQFLGGTEAFF. The DNA of the CDR3 is TGTGCCAGCTCACCACAATTTTTGGGGGGCACTGAAGCTTTCTTT.

The chain combines TRBV6-2 or TRBV6-3 with TRBJ1-5, with D perhaps matching TRBD1 (6 bases). In germline, CDR1 is MNHEY, CDR2 SVGEGT. The CDR3 is made up of 15 amino acids. Between the trimmed V and J ends, which lost 4 bases and 3 bases, there was a span of 13 bases. The CDR3, as DNA: TGTGCCAGCAGTTCGCAGGGGTTTAACAATCAGCCCCAGCATTTT. Amino acid sequence: CASSSQGFNNQPQHF.

The V call is TRBV5-1, the J call TRBJ2-1; D is possibly TRBD2 (6 bases). The CDR3 consists of 16 residues. Germline V gene data show CDR1 as SGHRS and CDR2 as YFSETQ. The ends were cut back, 0 bases at V and 4 bases at J, with 14 bases in the middle. CDR3 sequence (DNA): TGCGCCAGCAGCTTGGCGATTAGCGGAGATTACAATGAGCAGTTCTTC. Residues: CASSLAISGDYNEQFF.

This clone was counted only a few times. The chain carries TRBV18 and TRBJ2-7; D is unclear. Germline lookup yields CDR1 KGHSH and CDR2 LQKENI. The germline V and J ends were trimmed by 6 bases and 5 bases, with 8 bases remaining between them. This CDR3 spans 11 amino acids. This CDR3 reads CASSALDEQYF. The CDR3 DNA is TGTGCCAGCTCGGCCCTCGACGAGCAGTACTTC.

The V gene is TRBV7-2, the J gene TRBJ2-2; 10 nucleotides match TRBD2. The CDR3 totals 14 residues. Germline values: CDR1 SGHTA, CDR2 FQGNSA. J gave up 6 bases and V 2 bases, and 0 bases lay outside the gene matches. The CDR3 loop reads CASSLTSGAGELFF. In DNA form, the CDR3 reads TGTGCCAGCAGCTTAACTAGCGGGGCCGGGGAGCTGTTTTTT.

The chain couples TRBV7-2 to TRBJ1-4; possible D gene TRBD1, 5 bases. Germline V gene data show CDR1 as SGHTA and CDR2 as FQGNSA. The CDR3 consists of 14 residues. V was clipped by 4 bases and J by 12 bases, with 18 bases between them. This CDR3 reads CASSSDGLIGELFF. The CDR3 DNA reads as TGTGCCAGCAGCTCCGACGGGTTAATAGGGGAACTGTTTTTT.

The V gene is TRBV7-2, the J gene TRBJ2-3; TRBD2 is a possible D gene (5 bases). Per the germline V gene, CDR1 is SGHTA and CDR2 is FQGNSA. V lost 5 bases to trimming and J lost 11 bases, with 17 bases between them. This CDR3 region has 13 residues. The CDR3 spells CASSLGGPVGQYF. The CDR3 DNA reads as TGTGCCAGCAGCCTAGGAGGCCCGGTCGGGCAGTATTTT.

This sequence joins TRBV18 and TRBJ1-3; 8 nucleotides align to TRBD1. The ends lost 3 bases at V and 4 bases at J; junction bases unmatched: 8. CDR1 is KGHSH and CDR2 is LQKENI in the germline V gene. The CDR3 runs 16 residues. The DNA for the CDR3 is TGTGCCAGCTCACCCCCCGGACAGGGATCAGGAAACACCATATATTTT. Protein sequence: CASSPPGQGSGNTIYF.

The CDR3 nucleotides are TGCGCCAGCAGCACAACAGGGGGCACGAACTATGGCTACACCTTC. Residues: CASSTTGGTNYGYTF. V gene TRBV5-1 combines with J gene TRBJ1-2; 9 bases are a match to TRBD1. The CDR3 length is 15 residues. The germline V gene encodes CDR1 SGHRS and CDR2 YFSETQ. The trim removed 4 bases at V and 2 bases at J, leaving 6 bases unmatched.

The V gene is TRBV2, the J gene TRBJ1-1; TRBD1 matches 7 bases. Trimming cost V 6 bases and J 5 bases; bases outside gene matches: 12. Per germline, CDR1 SNHLY and CDR2 FYNNEI. The length of the CDR3 is 15 residues. CDR3 in DNA: TGTGCCAGCAGCCGTAACAGGGGATTTGGGACTGAAGCTTTCTTT. As protein: CASSRNRGFGTEAFF.

V usage is TRBV27 and J usage is TRBJ1-1, with TRBD1 as a possible D gene (6 bases). This CDR3 has 16 residues. Trimming removed 7 bases from V and 1 base from J, with 19 bases in between. Germline assignment: CDR1 MNHEY and CDR2 SMNVEV (reference sequence). CDR3 region: CASNPGGRGWNTEAFF. Here the CDR3 DNA reads TGTGCCAGCAACCCCGGGGGGAGGGGGTGGAACACTGAAGCTTTCTTT.

This clone came up once. The chain employs TRBV6-2 or TRBV6-3 and TRBJ2-3, with 8 bases that match TRBD1. CDR3 size: 14 residues. Trimming took 6 bases from V and 4 from J; bases not matched to a gene: 6. Germline loops: CDR1 MNHEY, CDR2 SVGEGT. The CDR3 is CASSPDRGPDTQYF. Written as DNA, the CDR3 is TGTGCCAGCAGCCCCGACAGGGGACCAGATACGCAGTATTTT.

This chain links TRBV11-2 with TRBJ2-4, with 7 bases matching TRBD2. With V trimmed by 8 bases and J by 3 bases, 7 bases remained unmatched. Germline V CDR1 and CDR2: SGHAT, FQNNGV. This CDR3 is built from 14 residues. The DNA for the CDR3 is TGTGCCAGCCTAGGAGCGGGAAGCAAAAACATTCAGTACTTC. Amino acid sequence: CASLGAGSKNIQYF.

CDR3 in amino acids: CASSYSVPPYEQYF. The CDR3, as DNA: TGTGCCAGCAGTTACTCCGTCCCCCCCTACGAGCAGTACTTC. The rearrangement links TRBV6-5 to TRBJ2-7; D unresolved. The CDR3 is 14 amino acids. Per the germline V gene, CDR1 is MNHEY and CDR2 is SVGAGI. Trimming took off 0 bases at V and 2 bases at J, with 8 bases between the two ends.

This chain links TRBV20-1 with TRBJ2-5; 8 positions agree with TRBD1. Looked up from germline, CDR1 is DFQATT and CDR2 is SNEGSKA (reference sequence). V was clipped by 3 bases and J by 3 bases; unmatched bases: 9. The length of the CDR3 is 15 residues. This CDR3 reads CSASTEAGGEETQYF. For the CDR3, the DNA is TGCAGTGCTAGTACCGAAGCAGGGGGCGAAGAGACCCAGTACTTC.

The DNA for the CDR3 is TGCGCCAGCAGCCAATTCGTGACAGGGGACCCCGCTAACTATGGCTACACCTTC. This gives the protein CASSQFVTGDPANYGYTF. The rearrangement links TRBV4-3 to TRBJ1-2; TRBD1 aligns across 8 bases. V dropped 2 bases and J dropped 0; count of bases not matched to a gene: 11. The CDR3 has 18 residues. Looked up from germline, CDR1 is LGHNA and CDR2 is YSLEER.

V is TRBV6-5 and J is TRBJ1-2; D uncertain. Trimming took 0 bases from V and 8 from J, leaving 10 bases between them. Germline-derived CDR1 and CDR2 are MNHEY and SVGAGI. The length of the CDR3 is 13 residues. In DNA form, the CDR3 reads TGTGCCAGCAGTTACTCGGCAGGTTCCGGCTACACCTTC. It yields the protein CASSYSAGSGYTF.

The rearrangement uses TRBV12-3 or TRBV12-4 and TRBJ1-1; 7 bases line up with TRBD1. There are 13 residues in the CDR3. V lost 5 bases and J lost 4; bases outside the gene matches: 4. The CDR3, as DNA: TGTGCCAGCAGTCCCCAGGGGGGCACTGAAGCTTTCTTT. The encoded protein is CASSPQGGTEAFF.

The rearrangement joins TRBV5-5 to TRBJ1-5; tentative D call: TRBD1 (6 bases). Trimming removed 0 bases from V and 5 bases from J, with 18 bases in between. Germline V CDR1 and CDR2: SGHKS, YYEKEE (reference sequence). The CDR3 extends over 17 amino acids. The CDR3 loop is CASSLGQEVRDHQPQHF. The CDR3 DNA follows: TGTGCCAGCAGCTTGGGACAGGAGGTGAGGGACCATCAGCCCCAGCATTTT.

The CDR3 reads CASSLGRGTGGYTF. The CDR3 DNA follows: TGCGCCAGCAGCTTGGGGAGGGGCACGGGTGGCTACACCTTC. The V gene is TRBV5-1, the J gene TRBJ1-2; a possible D gene is TRBD1 (5 bases). The CDR3 has 14 amino acids. Germline V gene sequence: CDR1 SGHRS, CDR2 YFSETQ. Trimming removed 0 bases at V and 7 bases at J, with 13 bases between.

This clone was seen only a few times. This chain connects TRBV15 to TRBJ2-1, with TRBD1 matching over 7 bases. The germline V gene has CDR1 LNHNV and CDR2 YYDKDF (reference sequence). V was clipped by 1 base and J by 0 bases; unmatched bases: 6. The CDR3 sequence is 17 residues long. The CDR3 loop reads CATSRVKGASSYNEQFF. CDR3 nucleotides: TGTGCCACCAGCAGAGTAAAGGGGGCCAGCTCCTACAATGAGCAGTTCTTC.

The J gene is TRBJ1-3, the V gene TRBV9; D is undetermined. Deletions cut 2 bases from V and 0 bases from J, with 9 bases between. Germline CDR1 is SGDLS and CDR2 is YYNGEE. CDR3 length equals 15 residues. The CDR3 sequence is CASSVGENSGNTIYF. Here the CDR3 DNA reads TGTGCCAGCAGCGTGGGCGAGAACTCTGGAAACACCATATATTTT.

The CDR3 nucleotides are TGCGCCAGCAGCCAAGAAAGCAGGGTAAACTATGGCTACACCTTC. It is translated as CASSQESRVNYGYTF. This chain uses TRBV4-1 with TRBJ1-2; weak D call: TRBD1 (5 bases). Germline CDR1 is MGHRA and CDR2 is YSYEKL. The CDR3 loop spans 15 amino acids. V lost 0 bases and J lost 2, with 10 bases in between.